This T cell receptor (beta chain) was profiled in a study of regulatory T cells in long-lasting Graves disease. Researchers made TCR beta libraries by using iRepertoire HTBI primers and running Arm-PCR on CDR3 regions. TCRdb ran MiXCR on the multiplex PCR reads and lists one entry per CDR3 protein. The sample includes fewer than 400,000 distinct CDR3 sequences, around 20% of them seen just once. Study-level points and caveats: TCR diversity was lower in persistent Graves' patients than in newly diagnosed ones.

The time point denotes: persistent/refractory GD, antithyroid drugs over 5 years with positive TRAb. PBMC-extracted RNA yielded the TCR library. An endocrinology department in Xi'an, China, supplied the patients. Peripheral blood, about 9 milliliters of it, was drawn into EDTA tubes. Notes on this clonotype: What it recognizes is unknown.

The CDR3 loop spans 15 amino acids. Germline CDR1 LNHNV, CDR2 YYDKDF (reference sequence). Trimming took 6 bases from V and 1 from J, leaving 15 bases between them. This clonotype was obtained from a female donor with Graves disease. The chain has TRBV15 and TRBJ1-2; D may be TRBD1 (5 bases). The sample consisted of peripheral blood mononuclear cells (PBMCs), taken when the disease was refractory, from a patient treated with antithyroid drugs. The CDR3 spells CATRAGGLLNYGYTF. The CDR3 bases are TGTGCCACCAGAGCGGGGGGGTTACTTAACTATGGCTACACCTTC.